Included here is one T cell receptor beta chain sequence, with context. Libraries were prepared by immunoSEQ multiplex PCR; TCRdb keeps only in-frame clonotypes and omits some of them. The sample holds approximately 210,000 clones, 83% seen once. The entry originates in a study of blood T cell repertoires in COVID-19. Background on the study: Sites across the United States, Italy and Spain contributed samples from acute and convalescent COVID-19. T cells, B-cell-depleted T cells, or PBMCs supplied cDNA or gDNA.

Germline CDR1 reads SNHLY; CDR2 reads FYNNEI. Trimming pared 9 bases from V and 3 bases from J, leaving 15 bases between. The CDR3 is made up of 13 amino acids. V usage is TRBV2 and J usage is TRBJ2-7, with D tentatively TRBD2 (6 bases). Sequencing was performed on peripheral blood. The source is a man aged 50-60 years with active or convalescent COVID-19. CDR3: CARGRGGIYEQYF. The DNA of the CDR3 is TGTGCCAGAGGGCGGGGCGGGATCTACGAGCAGTACTTC. The whole variable domain, filled in from reference TRBV2 and TRBJ2-7, reads EPEVTQTPSHQVTQMGQEVILRCVPISNHLYFYWYRQILGQKVEFLVSFYNNEISEKSEIFDDQFSVERPDGSNFTLKIRSTKLEDSAMYFCARGRGGIYEQYFGPGTRLTVT.